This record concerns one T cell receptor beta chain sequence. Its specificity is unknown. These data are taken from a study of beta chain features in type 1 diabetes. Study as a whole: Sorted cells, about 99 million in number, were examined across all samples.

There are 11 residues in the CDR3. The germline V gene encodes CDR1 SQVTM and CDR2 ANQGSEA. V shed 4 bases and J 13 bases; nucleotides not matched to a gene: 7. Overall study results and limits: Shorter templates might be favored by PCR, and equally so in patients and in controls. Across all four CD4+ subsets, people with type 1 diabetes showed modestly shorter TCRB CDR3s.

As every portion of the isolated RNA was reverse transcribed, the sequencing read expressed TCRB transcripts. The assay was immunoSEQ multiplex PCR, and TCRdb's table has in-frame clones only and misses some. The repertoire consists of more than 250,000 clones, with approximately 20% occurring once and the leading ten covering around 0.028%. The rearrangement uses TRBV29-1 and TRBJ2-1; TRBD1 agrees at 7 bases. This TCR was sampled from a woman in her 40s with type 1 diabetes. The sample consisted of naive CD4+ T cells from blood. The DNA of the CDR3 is TGCAGCGTTGGACGTGGACAGGCTCAGTTCTTC. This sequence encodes CSVGRGQAQFF.